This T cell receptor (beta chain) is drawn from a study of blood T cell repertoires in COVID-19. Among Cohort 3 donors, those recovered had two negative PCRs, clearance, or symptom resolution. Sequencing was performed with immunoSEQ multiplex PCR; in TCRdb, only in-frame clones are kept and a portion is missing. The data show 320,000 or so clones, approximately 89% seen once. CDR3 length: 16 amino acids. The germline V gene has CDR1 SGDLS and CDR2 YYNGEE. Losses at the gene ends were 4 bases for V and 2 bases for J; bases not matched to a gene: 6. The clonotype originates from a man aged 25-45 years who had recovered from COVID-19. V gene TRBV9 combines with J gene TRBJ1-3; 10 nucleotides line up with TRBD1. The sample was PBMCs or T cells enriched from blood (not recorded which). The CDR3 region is CASSPGQGSPGNTIYF. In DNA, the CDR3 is TGTGCCAGCAGCCCGGGACAGGGGTCTCCTGGAAACACCATATATTTT.